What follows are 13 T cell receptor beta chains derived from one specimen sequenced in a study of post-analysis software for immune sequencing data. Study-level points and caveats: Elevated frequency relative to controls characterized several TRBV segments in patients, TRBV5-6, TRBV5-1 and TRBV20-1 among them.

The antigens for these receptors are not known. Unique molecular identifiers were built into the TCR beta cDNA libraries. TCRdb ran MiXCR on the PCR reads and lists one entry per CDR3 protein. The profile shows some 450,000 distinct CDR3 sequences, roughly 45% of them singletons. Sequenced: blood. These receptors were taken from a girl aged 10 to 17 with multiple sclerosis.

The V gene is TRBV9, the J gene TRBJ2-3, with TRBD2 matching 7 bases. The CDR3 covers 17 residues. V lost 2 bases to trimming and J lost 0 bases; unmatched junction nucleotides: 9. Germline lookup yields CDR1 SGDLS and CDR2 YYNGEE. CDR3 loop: CASSVPSERDSTDTQYF. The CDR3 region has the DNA TGTGCCAGCAGCGTCCCCAGTGAGCGGGACAGCACAGATACGCAGTATTTT.

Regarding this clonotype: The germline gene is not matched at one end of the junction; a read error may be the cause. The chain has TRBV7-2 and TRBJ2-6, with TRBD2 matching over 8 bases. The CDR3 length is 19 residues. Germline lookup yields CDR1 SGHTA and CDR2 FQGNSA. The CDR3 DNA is TGTTCCAGCAGCTTAGCGCTCGGTAGCGGGAAGGGTGGGGCCAACGTCCTGACTTTC. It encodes CSSSLALGSGKGGANVLTF.

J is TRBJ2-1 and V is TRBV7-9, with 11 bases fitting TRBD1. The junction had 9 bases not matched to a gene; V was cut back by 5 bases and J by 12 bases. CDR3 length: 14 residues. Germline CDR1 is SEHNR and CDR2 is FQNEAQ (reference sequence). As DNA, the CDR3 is TGTGCCAGCAGCCGGACAGGGGGCATCTATGGGCAGTTCTTC. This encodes CASSRTGGIYGQFF.

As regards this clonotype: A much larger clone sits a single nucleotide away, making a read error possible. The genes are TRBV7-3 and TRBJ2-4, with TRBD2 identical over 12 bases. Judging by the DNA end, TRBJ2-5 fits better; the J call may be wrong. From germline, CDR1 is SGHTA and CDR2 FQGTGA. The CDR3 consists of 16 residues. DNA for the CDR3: TGTGTCAGCAGCCCTCGACTAGCGGGAGATGGAGAGACCCAGTACTTC. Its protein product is CVSSPRLAGDGETQYF.

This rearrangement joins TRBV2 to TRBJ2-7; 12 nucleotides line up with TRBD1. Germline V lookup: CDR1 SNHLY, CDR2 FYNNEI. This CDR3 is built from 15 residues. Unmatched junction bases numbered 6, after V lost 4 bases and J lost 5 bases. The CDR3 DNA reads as TGTGCCAGCAGTGGCTTGGGACAGGGGGCCGACGAGCAGTACTTC. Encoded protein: CASSGLGQGADEQYF.

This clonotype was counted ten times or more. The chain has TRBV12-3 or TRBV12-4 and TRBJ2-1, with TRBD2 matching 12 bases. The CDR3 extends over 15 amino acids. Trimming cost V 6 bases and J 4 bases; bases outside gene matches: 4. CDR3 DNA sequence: TGTGCCAGCAGCCAAGGGACTAGCGGGTACAATGAGCAGTTCTTC. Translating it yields CASSQGTSGYNEQFF.

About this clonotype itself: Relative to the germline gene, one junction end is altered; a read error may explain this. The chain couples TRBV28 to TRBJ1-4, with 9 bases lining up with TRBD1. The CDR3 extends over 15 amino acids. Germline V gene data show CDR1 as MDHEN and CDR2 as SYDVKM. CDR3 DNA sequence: TGTGCCGGCAGTTCGCCGGGACAGGGAAGGGGAAAACTGTTTTTT. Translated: CAGSSPGQGRGKLFF.

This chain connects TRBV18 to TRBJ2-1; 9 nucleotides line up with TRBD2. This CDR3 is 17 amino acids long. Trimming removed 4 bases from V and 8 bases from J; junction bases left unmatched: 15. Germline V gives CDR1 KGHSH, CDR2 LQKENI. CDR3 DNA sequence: TGTGCCAGCTCACTACTGGGGACTAGCCTATTCCCGGATGAGCAGTTCTTC. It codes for CASSLLGTSLFPDEQFF.

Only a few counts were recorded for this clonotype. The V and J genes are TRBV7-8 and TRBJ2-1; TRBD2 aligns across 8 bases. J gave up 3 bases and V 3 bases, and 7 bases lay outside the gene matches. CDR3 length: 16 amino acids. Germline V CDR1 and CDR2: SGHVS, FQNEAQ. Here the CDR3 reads CASSLKRETFYNEQFF. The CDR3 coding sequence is TGTGCCAGCAGCTTGAAGCGGGAGACTTTCTACAATGAGCAGTTCTTC.

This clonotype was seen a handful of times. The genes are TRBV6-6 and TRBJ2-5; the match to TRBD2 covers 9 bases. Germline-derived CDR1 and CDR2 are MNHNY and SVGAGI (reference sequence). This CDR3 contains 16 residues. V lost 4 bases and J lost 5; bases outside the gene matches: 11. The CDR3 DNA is TGTGCCAGCAGTTCGACGGGTCTAGCGGGGTTTGAGACCCAGTACTTC. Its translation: CASSSTGLAGFETQYF.

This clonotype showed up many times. The CDR3 reads CSHAERVYNEQFF. In DNA, the CDR3 is TGCAGCCACGCCGAGCGGGTATACAATGAGCAGTTCTTC. The J gene is TRBJ2-1, the V gene TRBV29-1; D possibly corresponds to TRBD2 (6 bases). Germline CDR1 and CDR2: SQVTM and ANQGSEA. This CDR3 is built from 13 residues. Trimming took 8 bases from V and 4 from J, leaving 15 bases between them.

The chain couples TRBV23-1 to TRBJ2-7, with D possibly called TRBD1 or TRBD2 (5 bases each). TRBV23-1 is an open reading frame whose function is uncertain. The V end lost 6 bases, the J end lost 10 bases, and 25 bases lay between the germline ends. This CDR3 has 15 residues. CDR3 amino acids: CASSKGPTRGESQYF. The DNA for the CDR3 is TGCGCCAGCAGCAAGGGACCTACGAGGGGAGAGTCCCAGTACTTC.

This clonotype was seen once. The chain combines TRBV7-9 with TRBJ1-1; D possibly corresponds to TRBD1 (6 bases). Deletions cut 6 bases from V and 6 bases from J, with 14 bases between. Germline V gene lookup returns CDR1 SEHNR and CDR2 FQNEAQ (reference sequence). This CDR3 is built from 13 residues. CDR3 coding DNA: TGTGCCAGCAGTTCGGGGGCAGGACCTGAAGCTTTCTTT. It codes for CASSSGAGPEAFF.